This T cell receptor (beta chain) is drawn from a study of blood T cell repertoires in COVID-19. Whole-study context: The United States, Italy and Spain provided the acute and convalescent COVID-19 samples. PBMCs, B-cell-depleted T cells, or T cells were the source of the cDNA or gDNA that made up the material.

As handled by the study authors: Estimation of nucleated cell counts relied on the amplification of reference gene primers. Generated by immunoSEQ multiplex PCR, the TCRdb table keeps only in-frame clones and is missing some. Clone size and the V and J calls come from that table; the DNA yielded D and trimming. Here the sample spans about 24,000 clones, roughly 89% being singletons. The V gene end was trimmed by 6 bases and the J gene end by 7 bases; junction bases not matched to a gene: 11. This CDR3 comprises 15 residues. The germline gives CDR1 MNHNY, CDR2 SVGAGI (reference sequence). Sequencing input: peripheral blood. This receptor was obtained from a human donor in a cohort sampled during active COVID-19. V gene TRBV6-6 combines with J gene TRBJ1-5; TRBD1 matches at 8 bases. CDR3 residues: CASSPRTGIGQPQHF. As DNA, the CDR3 is TGTGCCAGCAGCCCCCGGACAGGGATAGGACAGCCCCAGCATTTT.